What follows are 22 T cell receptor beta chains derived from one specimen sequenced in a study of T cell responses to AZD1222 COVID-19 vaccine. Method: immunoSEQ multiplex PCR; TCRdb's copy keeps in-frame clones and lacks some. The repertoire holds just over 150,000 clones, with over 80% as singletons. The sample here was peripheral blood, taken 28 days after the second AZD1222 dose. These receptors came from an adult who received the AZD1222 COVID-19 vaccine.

The CDR3 loop is CASSNLQTSQHF. DNA of the CDR3: TGTGCCAGCAGTAATCTACAGACCTCCCAGCATTTT. This chain links TRBV6-5 with TRBJ1-5; D remains unclear. The CDR3 runs 12 residues. Per germline, CDR1 MNHEY and CDR2 SVGAGI. With 5 bases removed from V and 11 bases from J, the gap between germline ends came to 13 bases.

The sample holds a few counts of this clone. Here the CDR3 reads CASSQVRGQGVTEAFF. DNA for the CDR3: TGTGCCAGCAGCCAAGTCAGGGGACAGGGGGTCACTGAAGCTTTCTTT. The V gene is TRBV4-2, the J gene TRBJ1-1; TRBD1 matches 11 bases. The germline V gene has CDR1 LGHNA and CDR2 YNFKEQ. Unmatched junction bases numbered 5, after V lost 1 base and J lost 4 bases. The CDR3 has 16 amino acids.

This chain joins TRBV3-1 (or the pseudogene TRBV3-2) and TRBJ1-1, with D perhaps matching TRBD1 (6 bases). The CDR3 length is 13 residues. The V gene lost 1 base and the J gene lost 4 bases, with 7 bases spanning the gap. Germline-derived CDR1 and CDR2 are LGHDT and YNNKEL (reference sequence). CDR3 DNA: TGTGCCAGCAGCCAAGGCAGGGGCACTGAAGCTTTCTTT. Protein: CASSQGRGTEAFF.

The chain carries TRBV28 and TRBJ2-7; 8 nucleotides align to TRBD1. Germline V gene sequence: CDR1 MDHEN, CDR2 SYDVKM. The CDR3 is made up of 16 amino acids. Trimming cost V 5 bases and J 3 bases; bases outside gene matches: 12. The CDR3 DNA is TGTGCCAGCAGTCGATCCGGGACAGGAAAGAACTACGAGCAGTACTTC. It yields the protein CASSRSGTGKNYEQYF.

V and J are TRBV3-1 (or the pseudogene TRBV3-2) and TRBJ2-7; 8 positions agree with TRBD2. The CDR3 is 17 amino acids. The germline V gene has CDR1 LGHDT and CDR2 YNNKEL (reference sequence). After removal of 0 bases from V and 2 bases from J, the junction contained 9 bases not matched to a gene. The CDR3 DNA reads TGTGCCAGCAGCCAAGACGCCGGGAGCGGGAGTCCCTACGAGCAGTACTTC. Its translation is CASSQDAGSGSPYEQYF.

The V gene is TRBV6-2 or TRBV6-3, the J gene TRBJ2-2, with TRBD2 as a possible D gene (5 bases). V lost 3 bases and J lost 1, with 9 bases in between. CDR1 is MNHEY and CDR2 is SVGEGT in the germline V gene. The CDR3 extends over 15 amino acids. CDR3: CASSYEAENTGELFF. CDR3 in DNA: TGTGCCAGCAGTTATGAAGCGGAGAACACCGGGGAGCTGTTTTTT.

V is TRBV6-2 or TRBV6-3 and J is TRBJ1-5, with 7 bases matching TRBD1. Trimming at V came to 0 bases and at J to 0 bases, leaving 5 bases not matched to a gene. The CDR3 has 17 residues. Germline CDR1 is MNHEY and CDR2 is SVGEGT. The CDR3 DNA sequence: TGTGCCAGCAGTTACTCCTGGGACAGAAATAGCAATCAGCCCCAGCATTTT. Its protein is CASSYSWDRNSNQPQHF.

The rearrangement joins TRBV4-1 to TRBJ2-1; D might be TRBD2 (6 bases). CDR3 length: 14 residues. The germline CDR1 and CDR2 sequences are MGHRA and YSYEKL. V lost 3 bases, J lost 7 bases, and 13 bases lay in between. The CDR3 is CASSHFGRDNEQFF. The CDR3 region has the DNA TGCGCCAGCAGCCACTTTGGGCGGGATAATGAGCAGTTCTTC.

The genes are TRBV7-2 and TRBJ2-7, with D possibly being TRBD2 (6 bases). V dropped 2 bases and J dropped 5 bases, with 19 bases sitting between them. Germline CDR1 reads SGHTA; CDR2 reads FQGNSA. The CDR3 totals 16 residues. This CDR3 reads CASSLNQVRRVHEQYF. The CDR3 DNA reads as TGTGCCAGCAGCTTAAACCAGGTCAGGAGGGTCCACGAGCAGTACTTC.

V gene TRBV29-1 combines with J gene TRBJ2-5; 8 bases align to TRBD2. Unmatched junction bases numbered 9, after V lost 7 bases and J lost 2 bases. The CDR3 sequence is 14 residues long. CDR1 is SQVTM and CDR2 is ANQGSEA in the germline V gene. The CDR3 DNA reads TGCAGCGGGGCGGGACTAGAGTTGCAAGAGACCCAGTACTTC. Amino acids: CSGAGLELQETQYF.

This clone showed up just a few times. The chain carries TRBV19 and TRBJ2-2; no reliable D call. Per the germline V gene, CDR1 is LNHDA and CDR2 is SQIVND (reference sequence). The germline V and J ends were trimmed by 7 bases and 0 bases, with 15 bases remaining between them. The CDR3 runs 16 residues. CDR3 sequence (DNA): TGTGCCAGTACCGTAAGTTGGACGGCGAACACCGGGGAGCTGTTTTTT. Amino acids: CASTVSWTANTGELFF.

Here the CDR3 reads CAISGGGGLRGPQHF. The CDR3 coding sequence is TGTGCCATCAGTGGAGGGGGAGGTCTGAGGGGGCCCCAGCATTTT. J is TRBJ1-5 and V is TRBV10-3, with D maybe TRBD1 (6 bases). The V gene lost 4 bases and the J gene lost 9 bases, with 19 bases spanning the gap. CDR1 ENHRY and CDR2 SYGVKD come from the germline V gene. The CDR3 runs to 15 residues.

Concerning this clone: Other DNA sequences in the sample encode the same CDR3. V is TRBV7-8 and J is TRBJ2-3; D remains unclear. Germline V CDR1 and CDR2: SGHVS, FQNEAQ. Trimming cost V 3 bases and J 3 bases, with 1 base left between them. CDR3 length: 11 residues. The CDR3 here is CASSLTDTQYF. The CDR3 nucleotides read TGTGCCAGCAGCTTGACAGATACGCAGTATTTT.

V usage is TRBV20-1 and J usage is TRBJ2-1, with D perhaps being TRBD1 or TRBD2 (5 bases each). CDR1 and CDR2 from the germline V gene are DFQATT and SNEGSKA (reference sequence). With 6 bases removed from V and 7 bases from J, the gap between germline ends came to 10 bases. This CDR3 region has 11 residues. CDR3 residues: CSAGTINEQFF. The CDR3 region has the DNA TGCAGTGCCGGGACGATAAATGAGCAGTTCTTC.

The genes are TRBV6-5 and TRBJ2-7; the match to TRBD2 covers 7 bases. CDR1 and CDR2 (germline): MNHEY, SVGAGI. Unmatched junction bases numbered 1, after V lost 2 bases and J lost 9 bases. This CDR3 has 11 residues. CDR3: CASSYAGVQYF. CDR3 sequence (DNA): TGTGCCAGCAGTTACGCGGGGGTGCAGTACTTC.

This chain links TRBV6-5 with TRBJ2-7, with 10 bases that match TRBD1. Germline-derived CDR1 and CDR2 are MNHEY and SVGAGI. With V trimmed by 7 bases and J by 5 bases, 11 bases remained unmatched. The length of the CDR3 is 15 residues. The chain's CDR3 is CASNQPGQGSHEQYF. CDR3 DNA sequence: TGTGCCAGCAACCAACCGGGACAGGGGTCGCACGAGCAGTACTTC.

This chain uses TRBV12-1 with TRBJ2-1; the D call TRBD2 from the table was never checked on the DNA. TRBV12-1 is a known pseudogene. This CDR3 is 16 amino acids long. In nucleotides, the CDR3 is TGTGCCAGCAGCTCATACCCGGGACTCTTCTACAATGAGCAGTTCTTC. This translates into CASSSYPGLFYNEQFF.

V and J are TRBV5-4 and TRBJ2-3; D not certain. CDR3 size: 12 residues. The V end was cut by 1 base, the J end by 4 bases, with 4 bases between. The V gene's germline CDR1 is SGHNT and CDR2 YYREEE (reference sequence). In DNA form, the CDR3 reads TGTGCCAGCAGCTTGAGGGCAGATACGCAGTATTTT. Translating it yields CASSLRADTQYF.

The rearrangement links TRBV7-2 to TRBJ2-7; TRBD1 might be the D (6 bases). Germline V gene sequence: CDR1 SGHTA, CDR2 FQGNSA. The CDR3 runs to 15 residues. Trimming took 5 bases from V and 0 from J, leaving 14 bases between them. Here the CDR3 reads CASSRTTGLSYEQYF. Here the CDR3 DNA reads TGTGCCAGCAGCCGTACAACAGGGCTCTCCTACGAGCAGTACTTC. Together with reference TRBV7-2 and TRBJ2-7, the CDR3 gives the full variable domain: GAGVSQSPSNKVTEKGKDVELRCDPISGHTALYWYRQSLGQGLEFLIYFQGNSAPDKSGLPSDRFSAERTGGSVSTLTIQRTQQEDSAVYLCASSRTTGLSYEQYFGPGTRLTVT.

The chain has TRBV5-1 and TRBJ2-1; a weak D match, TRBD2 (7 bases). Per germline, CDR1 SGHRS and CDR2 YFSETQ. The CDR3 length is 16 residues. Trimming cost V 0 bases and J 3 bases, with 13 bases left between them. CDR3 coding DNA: TGCGCCAGCAGCTTGGAGGACGGGGGGCGCTACAATGAGCAGTTCTTC. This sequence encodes CASSLEDGGRYNEQFF.

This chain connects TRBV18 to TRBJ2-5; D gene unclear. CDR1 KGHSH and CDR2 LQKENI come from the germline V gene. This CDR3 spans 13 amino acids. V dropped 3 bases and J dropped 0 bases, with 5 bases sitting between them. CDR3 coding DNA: TGTGCCAGCTCACCCCAGTACCAAGAGACCCAGTACTTC. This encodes CASSPQYQETQYF.

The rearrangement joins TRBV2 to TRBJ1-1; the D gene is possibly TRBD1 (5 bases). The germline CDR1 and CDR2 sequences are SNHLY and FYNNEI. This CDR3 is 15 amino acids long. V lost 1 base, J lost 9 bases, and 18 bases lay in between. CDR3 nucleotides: TGTGCCAGCAGTGAAGTCATGAGGGGAGCGGTCAAAGCTTTCTTT. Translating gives CASSEVMRGAVKAFF.